This TCR beta chain was retrieved from a study of blood T cell repertoires in COVID-19. The assay was immunoSEQ multiplex PCR, and TCRdb's table has in-frame clones only and misses some. The sample yields fewer than 60,000 clones, about nine tenths seen once. The CDR3 runs to 15 residues. Trimming took 3 bases from V and 6 from J, leaving 14 bases between them. Per the germline V gene, CDR1 is KGHDR and CDR2 is SFDVKD. The clonotype was recovered from a human donor in a cohort sampled during active COVID-19. The chain carries TRBV24-1 and TRBJ2-1; tentative D call: TRBD1 (5 bases). Sequenced sample: peripheral blood. The CDR3 spells CATSDGQGGRNEQFF. CDR3 sequence (DNA): TGTGCCACCAGTGATGGGCAGGGTGGTCGCAATGAGCAGTTCTTC.